This TCR beta chain was profiled in a study of early stage breast cancer tumors. About the research overall: Around 10-fold was the mean read coverage per sample. Study observations and caveats: Tumor and normal breast were distinguished via blood comparison in about 90% of the 16 patients. Enriched TCRB sequences shared across patients were mostly commonly generated sequences.

As regards this clone: Its cognate antigen is unknown.

This CDR3 is 15 amino acids long. V shed 0 bases, J shed 5 bases, and the junction held 4 bases outside the gene matches. In germline, CDR1 is SGHRS, CDR2 YFSETQ. Sequencing was performed with immunoSEQ multiplex PCR; in TCRdb, only in-frame clones are kept and a portion is missing. Among over 25,000 clones listed, about 80% were seen once. The sequencing sample was made of blood. The J gene is TRBJ2-5, the V gene TRBV5-1; 10 bases align to TRBD2. The receptor was isolated from a person in their 60s with breast cancer. The CDR3 spells CASSLASGSGETQYF. The CDR3, as DNA: TGCGCCAGCAGCTTGGCTAGCGGGAGTGGTGAGACCCAGTACTTC. The full variable domain, in which reference TRBV5-1 and TRBJ2-5 provide the parts outside the CDR3, is KAGVTQTPRYLIKTRGQQVTLSCSPISGHRSVSWYQQTPGQGLQFLFEYFSETQRNKGNFPGRFSGRQFSNSRSEMNVSTLELGDSALYLCASSLASGSGETQYFGPGTRLLVL.